This record covers a single TCR beta chain. The table came from immunoSEQ multiplex PCR; TCRdb's copy has only in-frame clones and leaves some out. The sample contains some 240,000 clones, over 80% of which appear only once. Germline V CDR1 and CDR2: SGHTA, FQGTGA. Trimming left V 5 bases short and J 4 bases short, with 14 bases between. This CDR3 has 15 residues. The data derive from a study of blood T cell repertoires in COVID-19. J is TRBJ2-2 and V is TRBV7-3, with no clear D. Sequenced: peripheral blood. The TCR originated in a woman in her thirties or forties who had recovered from COVID-19. This CDR3 is CASSPYRSGTGELFF. CDR3 nucleotides: TGTGCCAGCAGCCCCTACCGGTCGGGCACCGGGGAGCTGTTTTTT.